Listed below are T cell receptor beta chains from one sample, sequenced in a study of long-term antiretroviral therapy in people with HIV. Here immunoSEQ multiplex PCR was the method, and the copy in TCRdb shows in-frame clones only, minus some. Of 20,000 or so clones listed, 76% are singletons. The sequencing here drew on unsorted PBMCs, taken 0.5 years before starting antiretroviral therapy. These receptors originate from a young man with HIV. Each CDR3 is given with its conserved first and last residue. D genes are given only for firm matches. Rows give clone size only sometimes, using once, few, many, or a class for an expanded clone.

>TRBV7-8|TRBJ2-5|once|.
TGTGCCAGCAGCCCTAGCGTGAAGACAATAGAGACCCAGTACTTC
CASSPSVKTIETQYF
>TRBV7-2|TRBJ1-1|.|.
TGTGCCAGCAGCTACACAAGAGAAACTGAAGCTTTCTTT
CASSYTRETEAFF
>TRBV27|TRBJ2-7|.|TRBD1
TGTGCCAGCAGAGGGACAGGGGGCTACGAGCAGTACTTC
CASRGTGGYEQYF
>TRBV5-6|TRBJ2-7|few|.
TGTGCCAGCAGCTTGGAATTTAGGGGAATTAACGAGCAGTACTTC
CASSLEFRGINEQYF
>TRBV10-3|TRBJ1-1|.|TRBD1
TGTGCCACTAGCAACAGGGGCGGAGACACTGAAGCTTTCTTT
CATSNRGGDTEAFF
>TRBV5-6|TRBJ1-2|medium-sized|.
TGTGCCAGCAGCCCTACCCAGACCGGGCCGGGGTATGGCTACACCTTC
CASSPTQTGPGYGYTF
>TRBV6-1|TRBJ1-1|.|TRBD1
TGTGCCAGCAGTGAAGCGGAGGACAGGGGAACTGAAGCTTTCTTT
CASSEAEDRGTEAFF
>TRBV5-6|TRBJ1-2|.|.
TGTGCCAGCAGAACAGGGATACATGGCTACACCTTC
CASRTGIHGYTF
>TRBV4-3|TRBJ2-5|.|TRBD1
TGCGCCAGCAGCCCGAGTCCCGGGACAGGATACCAAGAGACCCAGTACTTC
CASSPSPGTGYQETQYF
>TRBV13|TRBJ2-7|.|TRBD2
TGTGCCAGCAGCTTTACTAGCGAGCGGGGGGGCGAGCAGTACTTC
CASSFTSERGGEQYF
>TRBV18|TRBJ2-1|.|.
TGTGCCAGCTCACCACCGGAGCCCTTGCGGAGCTCCTACAATGAGCAGTTCTTC
CASSPPEPLRSSYNEQFF
>TRBV11-2|TRBJ2-1|.|TRBD2
TGTGCCAGCAGCACCGAGGCGGGAGTAGGTAATGAGCAGTTCTTC
CASSTEAGVGNEQFF
>TRBV7-9|TRBJ2-5|.|TRBD1
TGTGCCAGCAGCTTAGTGGCGGGACAGGGGGTGACCCAGTACTTC
CASSLVAGQGVTQYF
>TRBV11-2|TRBJ2-7|.|TRBD2
TGTGCCAGCAGCCCCCCGGCGGGAGACGCCGAGCAGTACTTC
CASSPPAGDAEQYF
>TRBV27|TRBJ2-7|few|TRBD1
TGTGCCAGCAGTCCAGGGGGTTACGAGCAGTACTTC
CASSPGGYEQYF
>TRBV29-1|TRBJ2-5|.|.
TGCAGCGTTGAAGATGAACAGGGAGAGGGAGAGACCCAGTACTTC
CSVEDEQGEGETQYF
>TRBV6-4|TRBJ2-7|.|.
TGTGCCAGCACCCCATACGAGCAGTACTTC
CASTPYEQYF
>TRBV19|TRBJ1-6|.|TRBD1
TGTGCCGGCAAAGAGAGGGGGCGAGGTAGGCCACCCCTCCACTTT
CAGKERGRGRPPLHF
>TRBV7-8|TRBJ1-1|.|.
TGTGCCAGCAGCTTCCAGAGGAACACTGAAGCTTTCTTT
CASSFQRNTEAFF
>TRBV4-1|TRBJ1-5|few|.
TGCGCCAGCAGCCAAGTCCAGGGCGGCGATCAGCCCCAGCATTTT
CASSQVQGGDQPQHF
>TRBV12-5|TRBJ1-5|.|.
TGTGCTAGTGGTTTGGTAATTGGGAGCGGGCAGCCCCAGCATTTT
CASGLVIGSGQPQHF
>TRBV28|TRBJ1-5|few|TRBD1
TGTGCCAGCAGTGAAATTGGGACAGGGGGACATAGCAATCAGCCCCAGCATTTT
CASSEIGTGGHSNQPQHF
>TRBV5-1|TRBJ2-7|.|TRBD2
TGCGCCAGCCGGGGGTGGGCTAGCGGAACGGCCGAGCAGTACTTC
CASRGWASGTAEQYF
>TRBV4-3|TRBJ1-4|.|TRBD1
TGCGCCAGCAGCCAAGGGAGGAACAGGGGTGAAAAACTGTTTTTT
CASSQGRNRGEKLFF
>TRBV11-3|TRBJ2-1|.|TRBD2
TGTGCCAGCAGCTTGGGTCTAGCGGTTAGCTCCTACAATGAGCAGTTCTTC
CASSLGLAVSSYNEQFF
>TRBV7-9|TRBJ2-7|few|.
TGTGCCAGCAGCTTAGCGGGGGTTGCCTACGAGCAGTACTTC
CASSLAGVAYEQYF
>TRBV7-2|TRBJ2-2|few|TRBD2
TGTGCCAGCAGCAGGGGACTAGCGGGGGTATGGCGCACCGGGGAGCTGTTTTTT
CASSRGLAGVWRTGELFF
>TRBV6-5|TRBJ2-1|.|TRBD2
TGTGCCAGCACTTATACCGGAGCGGGGGGAGCCAATGAGCAGTTCTTC
CASTYTGAGGANEQFF
>TRBV28|TRBJ1-2|.|.
TGTGCCAGCAGGCTAACGGTTAACTATGGCTACACCTTC
CASRLTVNYGYTF
>TRBV19|TRBJ1-5|few|TRBD1
TGTGCCATTGGGACAGGGGGCAATCAGCCCCAGCATTTT
CAIGTGGNQPQHF
>TRBV27|TRBJ1-6|once|.
TGTGCCAGCAGTCCGGGAGGGCTTCAATCACCCCTCCACTTT
CASSPGGLQSPLHF
>TRBV19|TRBJ1-1|once|.
TGTGCCAGTAGTGCCTTTTCGCGGGCGATGAACACTGAAGCTTTCTTT
CASSAFSRAMNTEAFF
>TRBV7-3|TRBJ2-3|.|.
TGTGCCAGCAGCTCCACAGATACGCAGTATTTT
CASSSTDTQYF
>TRBV21-1|TRBJ2-5|.|.
TGTGCCAGCAGCAACCCTTCGAGGGAGACCCAGTACTTC
CASSNPSRETQYF
>TRBV9|TRBJ2-7|.|.
TGTGCCAGCAGCGTAGACGGCAGGCGGACCTACGAGCAGTACTTC
CASSVDGRRTYEQYF
>TRBV7-6|TRBJ2-7|.|TRBD1
TGTGCCAGCAGCTACGAGCCCGGGACAGGACCCTACGAGCAGTACTTC
CASSYEPGTGPYEQYF
>TRBV10-3|TRBJ2-7|.|.
TGTGCCATCGGGACCTACGAGCAGTACTTC
CAIGTYEQYF
>TRBV11-3|TRBJ2-1|.|TRBD2
TGTGCCAGCAGCCGGGGGGGAAACAATGAGCAGTTCTTC
CASSRGGNNEQFF
>TRBV27|TRBJ2-1|.|TRBD2
TGTGCCAGCAGTACCGGGAGCGGGAACGAGCAGTTCTTC
CASSTGSGNEQFF
>TRBV7-9|TRBJ2-1|.|.
TGTGCCAGCAGCCCCCGACAGGCGTTATACAATGAGCAGTTCTTC
CASSPRQALYNEQFF
>TRBV6-5|TRBJ1-2|.|TRBD1
TGTGCCAGCAGCGTCACAGGGGGAGGGGACTATGGCTACACCTTC
CASSVTGGGDYGYTF
>TRBV27|TRBJ2-7|.|.
TGTGCCAGCAGTCCCTTCGACAGGAGCTCCTACGAGCAGTACTTC
CASSPFDRSSYEQYF
>TRBV10-1|TRBJ2-1|.|TRBD1
TGCGCCAGCAGTGAGTCCTCCAGGGGGCCATACCCCTACAATGAGCAGTTCTTC
CASSESSRGPYPYNEQFF
>TRBV6-1|TRBJ1-4|.|TRBD1
TGTGCCAGCAGTGAAGAGTCGGGACAGGGAAATGAAAAACTGTTTTTT
CASSEESGQGNEKLFF
>TRBV27|TRBJ1-1|.|.
TGTGCCAGCAGTTCTAACCCCACCCTATCACGAGGGGCGAGATTAGACACTGAAGCTTTCTTT
CASSSNPTLSRGARLDTEAFF
>TRBV11-3|TRBJ2-7|.|TRBD1
TGTGCCAGCAGCTTAGATGGACAGGGGGTCAACGAGCAGTACTTC
CASSLDGQGVNEQYF
>TRBV5-1|TRBJ2-5|.|TRBD2
TGCGCCAGCAGAAGATGGTTAACTAGCGGGGTATCGGTGGAGACCCAGTACTTC
CASRRWLTSGVSVETQYF
>TRBV5-5|TRBJ2-7|.|.
TGTGCCAGCAGCTTGTTAGGGGCTTTAAACTACGAGCAGTACTTC
CASSLLGALNYEQYF
>TRBV28|TRBJ2-7|few|.
TGTGCCAGCAACCCACAGGACTTCTTTTTCGAGCAGTACTTC
CASNPQDFFFEQYF
>TRBV7-8|TRBJ2-1|.|.
TGTGCCAGCAGCTTAGTATTCTCGATTCCAATCTCCTACAATGAGCAGTTCTTC
CASSLVFSIPISYNEQFF